This entry lists 19 T cell receptor beta chains sequenced from one sample in a study of blood T cell repertoires in COVID-19. Assay: immunoSEQ multiplex PCR; the TCRdb copy retains only in-frame clones and omits some. The sample lists 200,000 to 250,000 clones, 85% occurring once. The specimen sequenced was peripheral blood. The receptors were sampled from a woman aged 60-75 years with active or convalescent COVID-19.

V is TRBV28 and J is TRBJ2-7, with TRBD2 matching 8 bases. The CDR3 length is 13 residues. J was trimmed by 6 bases and V by 1 base; bases with no gene match: 2. The germline V gene has CDR1 MDHEN and CDR2 SYDVKM. This CDR3 is CASSLYGRVEQYV. Here the CDR3 DNA reads TGTGCCAGCAGTTTATACGGGAGGGTCGAGCAGTACGTC.

V usage is TRBV5-1 and J usage is TRBJ1-3, with unresolved D. The CDR3 loop spans 14 amino acids. Germline lookup yields CDR1 SGHRS and CDR2 YFSETQ. The V end was cut by 0 bases, the J end by 4 bases, with 8 bases between. This chain's CDR3 is CASSLAGGGNTIYF. DNA of the CDR3: TGCGCCAGCAGCTTGGCAGGAGGAGGAAACACCATATATTTT.

The chain uses TRBV5-1 and TRBJ1-1; possible D gene TRBD1, 6 bases. Per the germline V gene, CDR1 is SGHRS and CDR2 is YFSETQ. The CDR3 extends over 18 amino acids. The germline V and J ends were trimmed by 1 base and 4 bases, with 23 bases remaining between them. The CDR3 region has the DNA TGCGCCAGCAGCTTGTTGGGTTGGACGGGGGGGCGCGGCACTGAAGCTTTCTTT. It specifies CASSLLGWTGGRGTEAFF.

This chain joins TRBV29-1 and TRBJ2-3; a possible D gene is TRBD1 (6 bases). The CDR3 length is 18 residues. V was clipped by 6 bases and J by 1 base, with 26 bases between them. Germline loops: CDR1 SQVTM, CDR2 ANQGSEA. The CDR3 region is CSVPQGRMSSGGTDTQYF. Here the CDR3 DNA reads TGCAGCGTACCACAGGGAAGAATGTCTAGTGGTGGCACAGATACGCAGTATTTT.

The chain uses TRBV6-5 and TRBJ2-7, with 7 bases identical to TRBD1. The V segment lost 2 bases and the J segment 8 bases; nucleotides outside the gene matches: 6. CDR3 size: 13 residues. Per the germline V gene, CDR1 is MNHEY and CDR2 is SVGAGI. The CDR3 coding sequence is TGTGCCAGCAGTTACAACGGACAGGCGAAGCAGTACTTC. It translates to CASSYNGQAKQYF.

The chain links TRBV29-1 to TRBJ2-4, with 7 bases lining up with TRBD2. CDR1 and CDR2 from the germline V gene are SQVTM and ANQGSEA. The junction had 12 bases not matched to a gene; V was cut back by 0 bases and J by 1 base. This CDR3 spans 18 amino acids. The CDR3 bases are TGCAGCGTTGAAGAGAGGATGAGGCGGGAGCCCGCCAAAAACATTCAGTACTTC. As protein: CSVEERMRREPAKNIQYF.

The CDR3 bases are TGTGCCAGCAGCCAAGACAGGGTAAATCAGCCCCAGCATTTT. It specifies CASSQDRVNQPQHF. The chain is built from TRBV16 and TRBJ1-5; TRBD1 matches at 7 bases. CDR1 and CDR2 (germline): KGHSY, FQNENV. The ends lost 2 bases at V and 4 bases at J; junction bases unmatched: 2. CDR3 length: 14 amino acids.

The chain is built from TRBV6-4 and TRBJ2-2; 7 bases map to TRBD1. CDR1 is MRHNA and CDR2 is SNTAGT in the germline V gene. This CDR3 contains 14 residues. V was clipped by 6 bases and J by 4 bases; unmatched bases: 5. Here the CDR3 reads CASRMTGSTGELFF. The CDR3 DNA follows: TGTGCCAGCAGGATGACAGGGTCCACCGGGGAGCTGTTTTTT.

The chain links TRBV29-1 to TRBJ2-1; 8 nucleotides line up with TRBD2. Trimming cost V 2 bases and J 1 base; bases outside gene matches: 10. There are 17 residues in the CDR3. The germline CDR1 and CDR2 sequences are SQVTM and ANQGSEA. Here the CDR3 reads CSVESGGTSGSYNEQFF. As DNA, the CDR3 is TGCAGCGTTGAAAGTGGGGGAACTAGCGGATCCTACAATGAGCAGTTCTTC.

This clone was counted once. The V gene is TRBV18, the J gene TRBJ2-7; 8 bases align to TRBD1. The junction had 8 bases not matched to a gene; V was cut back by 5 bases and J by 5 bases. Germline CDR1 is KGHSH and CDR2 is LQKENI. This CDR3 is 14 amino acids long. DNA for the CDR3: TGTGCCAGCTCAATCACCCAGGGGGCAAACGAGCAGTACTTC. Translated, it gives CASSITQGANEQYF.

CDR3 protein: CASSPQRLQGSWQPQHF. CDR3 nucleotides: TGTGCCAGCAGTCCCCAGCGCCTACAGGGGTCATGGCAGCCCCAGCATTTT. This chain connects TRBV6-6 to TRBJ1-5; 7 positions match TRBD1. V was pared by 5 bases and J by 7 bases, with 17 bases of the junction left unmatched. Germline V gene lookup returns CDR1 MNHNY and CDR2 SVGAGI (reference sequence). This CDR3 has 17 amino acids.

V gene TRBV19 combines with J gene TRBJ2-1, with TRBD1 matching over 8 bases. V gave up 2 bases and J gave up 9 bases; unmatched junction bases: 6. The germline CDR1 and CDR2 sequences are LNHDA and SQIVND (reference sequence). This CDR3 has 14 residues. The CDR3 sequence: CASSITSTGGEQFF. The CDR3 DNA reads as TGTGCCAGTAGTATAACGTCAACAGGGGGTGAGCAGTTCTTC.

The V and J genes are TRBV6-5 and TRBJ2-1; TRBD2 matches 7 bases. Germline CDR1 and CDR2: MNHEY and SVGAGI. With 11 bases clipped from V and 9 bases from J, the junction kept 16 bases outside the gene matches. CDR3 length equals 14 residues. CDR3 nucleotide sequence: TGTGCCGGTGGACGGGAGGCCAGGGTGAGTGAGCAGTTCTTC. Its translation: CAGGREARVSEQFF.

V is TRBV3-1 (or the pseudogene TRBV3-2) and J is TRBJ1-1; maybe TRBD1 (6 bases). V was pared by 1 base and J by 5 bases, with 14 bases between. The germline V gene has CDR1 LGHDT and CDR2 YNNKEL (reference sequence). This CDR3 spans 15 amino acids. The CDR3 nucleotides are TGTGCCAGCAGCCAAGTTGCCAGGGGCGGTACTGAAGCTTTCTTT. As protein: CASSQVARGGTEAFF.

This clone was detected a few times. The rearrangement uses TRBV4-1 and TRBJ2-1, with 10 bases identical to TRBD2. Germline V gene data show CDR1 as MGHRA and CDR2 as YSYEKL. V was pared by 2 bases and J by 7 bases, with 5 bases of the junction left unmatched. The CDR3 has 15 amino acids. CDR3: CASSQLAGASNEQFF. The CDR3 DNA reads TGCGCCAGCAGCCAACTAGCGGGAGCGTCAAATGAGCAGTTCTTC.

This chain links TRBV6-4 with TRBJ1-1; weak D call: TRBD1 (6 bases). V was shortened by 5 bases and J by 5 bases, with 12 bases between the two germline ends. There are 13 residues in the CDR3. CDR1 MRHNA and CDR2 SNTAGT come from the germline V gene. CDR3 amino acids: CASSWDIQTEAFF. In DNA form, the CDR3 reads TGTGCCAGCAGTTGGGACATCCAGACTGAAGCTTTCTTT.

The V and J genes are TRBV5-1 and TRBJ1-1; unclear D gene. This CDR3 spans 13 amino acids. Germline loops: CDR1 SGHRS, CDR2 YFSETQ. V shed 5 bases and J shed 0 bases, with 8 bases lying between them. The CDR3 DNA follows: TGCGCCAGCAGGCCCCTATTGAACACTGAAGCTTTCTTT. It yields the protein CASRPLLNTEAFF.

This clone was picked up one time. The rearrangement joins TRBV9 to TRBJ2-1; weak D call: TRBD1 (6 bases). Germline CDR1 reads SGDLS; CDR2 reads YYNGEE. With 4 bases removed from V and 0 bases from J, the gap between germline ends came to 17 bases. CDR3 length: 17 residues. The CDR3: CASSQWGRRSSYNEQFF. The CDR3 nucleotides read TGTGCCAGCAGCCAATGGGGGCGGAGAAGCTCCTACAATGAGCAGTTCTTC.

This clone was counted once. The chain is built from TRBV6-5 and TRBJ1-2, with no clear D. Trimming took 6 bases from V and 4 from J, leaving 18 bases between them. The V gene's germline CDR1 is MNHEY and CDR2 SVGAGI. The CDR3 spans 15 residues. CDR3 DNA sequence: TGTGCCAGCAGAACACCCTCTGAGGAGACCTATGGCTACACCTTC. Translation gives CASRTPSEETYGYTF.